Listed below are T cell receptor beta chains from one sample, sequenced in a study of blood T cell repertoires in COVID-19. The assay was immunoSEQ multiplex PCR, and TCRdb's table has in-frame clones only and misses some. The sample holds fewer than 300,000 clones, 80% to 85% seen once. The sequenced material came from peripheral blood. All receptors derive from a person aged 70 to 79 with COVID-19, enrolled during active disease. Both conserved end residues are part of each CDR3.

j_call v_call cdr3_aa
TRBJ2-3 TRBV28 CASSLIDRGVTDTQYF
TRBJ1-6 TRBV6-6 CASSSDRDNSPLHF
TRBJ2-5 TRBV5-6 CASSVPYETQYF
TRBJ1-2 TRBV6-5 CASRFGVGYTF
TRBJ1-1 TRBV27 CASSFGTGNTEAFF
TRBJ2-4 TRBV6-2/TRBV6-3 CASSYGTGFNIQYF
TRBJ1-2 TRBV7-8 CASSRIQGPNGYTF
TRBJ2-7 TRBV5-1 CASSAGDSAYEQYF
TRBJ1-5 TRBV5-8 CASSPYNQPQHF
TRBJ1-1 TRBV11-2 CASSYQPPGQTEAFF
TRBJ2-7 TRBV5-6 CASSLAPTAGGEQYF
TRBJ2-7 TRBV11-2 CASSLDGGSYEQYF
TRBJ2-5 TRBV13 CASSQRGTSALQETQYF
TRBJ1-2 TRBV9 CASSPRLDSGYTF
TRBJ2-1 TRBV28 CASTIQGGGFNEQFF
TRBJ1-1 TRBV28 CASPPTDRDPGRDENTEAFF
TRBJ1-3 TRBV10-3 CATQDSSGNTIYF
TRBJ1-4 TRBV15 CATSRPGTGLDKLFF
TRBJ1-2 TRBV5-4 CASSTRTAANYGYTF
TRBJ2-3 TRBV7-2 CASSPNSATDTQYF
TRBJ2-1 TRBV10-2 CASSASGGYYNEQFF
TRBJ2-2 TRBV10-3 CAIRTSERAGELFF
TRBJ1-2 TRBV10-3 CAISGGGGVDYGYTF
TRBJ2-7 TRBV6-2/TRBV6-3 CASSPQSYEQYF
TRBJ2-6 TRBV5-6 CASSLASVVTGANVLTF
TRBJ1-5 TRBV7-3 CASSSHLSQTEASNQPQHF
TRBJ2-1 TRBV9 CASSVATGDEQFF
TRBJ1-4 TRBV4-1 CASSPGQGANEKLFF
TRBJ2-1 TRBV27 CASSLRSGKNVNEQFF
TRBJ2-2 TRBV6-2/TRBV6-3 CASSPIGGQGTGELFF
TRBJ1-2 TRBV29-1 CSVMDRLTFGGYTF
TRBJ1-2 TRBV28 CASSPGPGQANYGYTF
TRBJ1-2 TRBV5-6 CASSLAGGGGYTF
TRBJ2-2 TRBV15 CATSYPESNTGELFF
TRBJ1-2 TRBV27 CASSLQGGLYGYTF
TRBJ1-6 TRBV10-1 CASSSTGRSPLHF
TRBJ2-4 TRBV27 CASSLSPGGYSKNIQYF
TRBJ2-1 TRBV6-5 CASETSGSYNEQFF
TRBJ1-6 TRBV13 CASSPTGNSPLHF
TRBJ2-3 TRBV5-6 CASSLVGGSTDTQYF
TRBJ2-3 TRBV1 CTSRWTSGRTDTQYF
TRBJ1-2 TRBV28 CASSFIGQGSNYGYTF
TRBJ2-2 TRBV6-6 CASSQHHGGGAFDTGELFF
TRBJ2-2 TRBV7-2 CASSARATGAGELFF
TRBJ2-7 TRBV7-2 CASSEGQGNPYEQYF
TRBJ2-1 TRBV29-1 CSVGGRDYNEQFF
TRBJ2-5 TRBV6-5 CASSSTGGSETQYF
TRBJ2-4 TRBV10-2 CASSESEQNIQYF
TRBJ2-3 TRBV7-9 CASSSLKAGTDTDTQYF
TRBJ1-4 TRBV4-1 CASRIQGPTNEKLFF
TRBJ2-6 TRBV4-3 CASSQEAGSGANVLTF
TRBJ2-7 TRBV28 CASSLDSTYEQYF
TRBJ1-5 TRBV28 CASSFWEGGGNQPQHF
TRBJ2-2 TRBV3-1/TRBV3-2 CASSPGTGDPQNTGELFF
TRBJ1-1 TRBV7-2 CASSLLLDRNTEAFF
TRBJ2-7 TRBV15 CATSHEVSGINYEQYF
TRBJ2-3 TRBV6-1 CASSEISGTMPDTQYF
TRBJ1-5 TRBV28 CASSLITGTGYQPQHF